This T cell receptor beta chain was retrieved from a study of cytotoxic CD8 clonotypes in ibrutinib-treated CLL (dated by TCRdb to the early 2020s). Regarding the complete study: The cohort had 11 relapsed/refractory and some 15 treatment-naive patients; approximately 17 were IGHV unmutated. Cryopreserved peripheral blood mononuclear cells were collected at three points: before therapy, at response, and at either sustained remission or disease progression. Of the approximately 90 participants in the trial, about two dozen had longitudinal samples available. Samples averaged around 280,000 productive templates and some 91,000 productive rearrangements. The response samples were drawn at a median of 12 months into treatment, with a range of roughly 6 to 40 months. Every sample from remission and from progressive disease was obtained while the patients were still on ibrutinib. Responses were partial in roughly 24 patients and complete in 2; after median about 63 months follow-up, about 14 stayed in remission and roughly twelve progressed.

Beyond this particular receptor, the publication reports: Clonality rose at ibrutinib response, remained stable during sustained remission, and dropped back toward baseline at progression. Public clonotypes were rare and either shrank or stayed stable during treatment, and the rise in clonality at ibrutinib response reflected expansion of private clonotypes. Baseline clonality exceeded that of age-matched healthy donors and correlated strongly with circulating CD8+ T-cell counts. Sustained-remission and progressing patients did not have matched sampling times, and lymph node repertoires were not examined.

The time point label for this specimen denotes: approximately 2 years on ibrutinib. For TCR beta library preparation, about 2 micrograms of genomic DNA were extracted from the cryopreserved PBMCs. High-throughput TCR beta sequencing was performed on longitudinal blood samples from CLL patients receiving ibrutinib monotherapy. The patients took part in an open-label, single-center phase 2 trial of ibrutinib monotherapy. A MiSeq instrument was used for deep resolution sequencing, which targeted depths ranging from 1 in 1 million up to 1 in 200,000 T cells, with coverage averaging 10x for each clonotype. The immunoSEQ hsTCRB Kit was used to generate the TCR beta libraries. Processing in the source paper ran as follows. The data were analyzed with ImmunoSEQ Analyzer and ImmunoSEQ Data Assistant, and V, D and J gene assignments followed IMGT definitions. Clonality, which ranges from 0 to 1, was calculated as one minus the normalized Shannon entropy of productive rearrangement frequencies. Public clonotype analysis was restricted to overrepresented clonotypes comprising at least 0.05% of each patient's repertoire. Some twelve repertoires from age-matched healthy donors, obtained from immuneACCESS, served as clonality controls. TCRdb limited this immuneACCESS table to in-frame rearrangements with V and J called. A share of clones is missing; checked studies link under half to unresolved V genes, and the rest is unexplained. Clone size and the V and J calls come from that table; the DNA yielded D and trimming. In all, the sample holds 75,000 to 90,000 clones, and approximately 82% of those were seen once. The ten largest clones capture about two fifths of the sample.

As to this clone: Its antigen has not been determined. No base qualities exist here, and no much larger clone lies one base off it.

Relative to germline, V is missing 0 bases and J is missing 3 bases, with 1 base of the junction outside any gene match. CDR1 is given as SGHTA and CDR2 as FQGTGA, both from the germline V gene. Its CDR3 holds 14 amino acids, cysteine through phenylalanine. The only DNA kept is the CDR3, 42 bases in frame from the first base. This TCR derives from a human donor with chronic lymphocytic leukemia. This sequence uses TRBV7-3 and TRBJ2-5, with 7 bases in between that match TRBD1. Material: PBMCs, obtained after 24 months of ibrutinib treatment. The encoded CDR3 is CASSLTGTEETQYF. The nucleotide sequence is TGTGCCAGCAGCTTAACCGGGACAGAAGAGACCCAGTACTTC. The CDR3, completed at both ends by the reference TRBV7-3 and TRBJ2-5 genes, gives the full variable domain GAGVSQTPSNKVTEKGKYVELRCDPISGHTALYWYRQSLGQGPEFLIYFQGTGAADDSGLPNDRFFAVRPEGSVSTLKIQRTERGDSAVYLCASSLTGTEETQYFGPGTRLLVL.